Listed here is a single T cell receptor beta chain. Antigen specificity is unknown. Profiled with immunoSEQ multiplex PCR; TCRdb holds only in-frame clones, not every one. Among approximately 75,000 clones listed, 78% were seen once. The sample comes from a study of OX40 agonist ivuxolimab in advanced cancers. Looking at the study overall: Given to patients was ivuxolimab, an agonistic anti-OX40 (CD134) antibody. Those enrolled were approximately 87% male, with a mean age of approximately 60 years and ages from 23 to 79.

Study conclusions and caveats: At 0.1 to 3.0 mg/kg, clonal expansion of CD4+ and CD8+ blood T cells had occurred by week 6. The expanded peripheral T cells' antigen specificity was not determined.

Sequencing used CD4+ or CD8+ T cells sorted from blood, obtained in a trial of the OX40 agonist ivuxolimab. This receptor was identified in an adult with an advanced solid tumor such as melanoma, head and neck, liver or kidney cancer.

DNA of the CDR3: TGTGCCAGCTGCTGGACAGTTAACTATGGCTACACCTTC. Translation gives CASCWTVNYGYTF. V and J are TRBV7-7 and TRBJ1-2; D perhaps matches TRBD1 (6 bases). CDR3 length: 13 residues. With 8 bases removed from V and 1 base from J, the gap between germline ends came to 11 bases. Per the germline V gene, CDR1 is SSHAT and CDR2 is FNYEAQ (reference sequence).